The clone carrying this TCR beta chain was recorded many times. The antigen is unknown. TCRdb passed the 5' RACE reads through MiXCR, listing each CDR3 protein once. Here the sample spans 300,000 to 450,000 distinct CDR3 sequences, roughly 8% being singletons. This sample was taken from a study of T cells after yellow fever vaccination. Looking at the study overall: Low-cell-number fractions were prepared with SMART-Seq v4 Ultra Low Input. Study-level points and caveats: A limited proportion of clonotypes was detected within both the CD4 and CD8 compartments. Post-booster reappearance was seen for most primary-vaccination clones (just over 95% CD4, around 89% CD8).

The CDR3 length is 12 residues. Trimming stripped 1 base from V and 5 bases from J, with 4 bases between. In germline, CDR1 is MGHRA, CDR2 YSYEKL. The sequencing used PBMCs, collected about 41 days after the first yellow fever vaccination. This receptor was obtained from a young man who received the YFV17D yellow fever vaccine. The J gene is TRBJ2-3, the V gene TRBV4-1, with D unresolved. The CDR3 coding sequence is TGCGCCAGCAGCCAAGCCAGAGATACGCAGTATTTT. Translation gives CASSQARDTQYF.